These 12 T cell receptor beta chains were all obtained from the same sample, sequenced in a study of patients and donors after allogeneic stem cell transplantation (dated by TCRdb to 2019 to 2021). The method was RT-PCR. Sequencing instrument: NextSeq 550. TCRdb handled the public reads itself, with Q25 trimming in fastp and clone calling in MiXCR, and kept productive beta chains. Every CDR3 protein is listed once, alongside the most common genes and DNA of its rows. The sample includes 30,000 to 40,000 distinct CDR3 sequences, with more than 35% observed a single time. The ten most abundant clones make up 76% of the sample. The material sequenced was blood, either unsorted or a sorted T cell fraction (not recorded which). These receptors were obtained from a human donor who was either an allogeneic HSCT recipient or a stem cell or donor lymphocyte infusion donor (not recorded which). It is not recorded whose cells these are; they may come from a transplant donor.

Only a few counts were recorded for this clonotype. The V call is TRBV29-1, the J call TRBJ1-5, with unresolved D. Germline V gene data show CDR1 as SQVTM and CDR2 as ANQGSEA. V gave up 4 bases and J gave up 3 bases, with 7 bases separating them. The CDR3 consists of 12 residues. This CDR3 is CSVGEINQPQHF. The CDR3 DNA is TGCAGCGTTGGGGAGATCAATCAGCCCCAGCATTTT.

The table lists this clonotype with a few counts. This chain joins TRBV7-9 and TRBJ2-7; either TRBD1 or TRBD2 may supply D (5 bases each). The CDR3 is 14 amino acids. V gave up 5 bases and J gave up 6 bases, with 17 bases separating them. The germline V gene encodes CDR1 SEHNR and CDR2 FQNEAQ (reference sequence). CDR3 coding DNA: TGTGCCAGCAGCATCTCCGGGACGCTGGGCGAGCAGTACGTC. This gives the protein CASSISGTLGEQYV.

The chain has TRBV6-2 or TRBV6-3 and TRBJ1-5; D is unclear. The V gene's germline CDR1 is MNHEY and CDR2 SVGEGT. V lost 0 bases, J lost 6 bases, and 9 bases lay in between. CDR3 size: 14 residues. The CDR3 bases are TGTGCCAGCAGTTACTCGAGGATGTTTCAGCCCCAGCATTTT. This gives the protein CASSYSRMFQPQHF.

Many counts were recorded for this clonotype. The chain carries TRBV7-9 and TRBJ1-1; the match to TRBD1 covers 8 bases. V shed 5 bases, J shed 1 base, and the junction held 3 bases outside the gene matches. Germline lookup yields CDR1 SEHNR and CDR2 FQNEAQ (reference sequence). This CDR3 is built from 14 residues. The CDR3 coding sequence is TGTGCCAGCAGCCGGGACAGGTGGAACACTGAAGCTTTCTTT. Amino acid sequence: CASSRDRWNTEAFF.

The chain couples TRBV5-1 to TRBJ2-3; TRBD2 aligns across 9 bases. The V gene end was trimmed by 0 bases and the J gene end by 2 bases; junction bases not matched to a gene: 7. Germline loops: CDR1 SGHRS, CDR2 YFSETQ. The CDR3 contains 17 residues. CDR3 protein: CASSLVGSGRVTDTQYF. CDR3 sequence (DNA): TGCGCCAGCAGCTTGGTCGGTAGCGGGAGAGTCACAGATACGCAGTATTTT.

This clonotype was observed a handful of times. The rearrangement uses TRBV20-1 and TRBJ1-5; 9 bases are a match to TRBD1. Looked up from germline, CDR1 is DFQATT and CDR2 is SNEGSKA (reference sequence). There are 13 residues in the CDR3. The CDR3 here is CSATGGRNQPQHF. The DNA for the CDR3 is TGCAGCGCAACAGGGGGCCGCAATCAGCCCCAGCATTTT.

The table lists this clonotype with a few counts. As DNA, the CDR3 is TGCAGTGCTAGCGGGACAGGGAGGACACCCCTCCACTTT. It is translated as CSASGTGRTPLHF. This rearrangement joins TRBV20-1 to TRBJ1-6; 9 bases line up with TRBD1. This CDR3 has 13 amino acids. Germline loops: CDR1 DFQATT, CDR2 SNEGSKA (reference sequence). V shed 3 bases and J 11 bases; nucleotides not matched to a gene: 5.

V and J are TRBV7-2 and TRBJ2-3, with 7 bases identical to TRBD2. With 5 bases clipped from V and 2 bases from J, the junction kept 7 bases outside the gene matches. Germline V lookup: CDR1 SGHTA, CDR2 FQGNSA. The CDR3 extends over 15 amino acids. The CDR3 DNA is TGTGCCAGCAGCCGCCTAAGCGGGACCACAGATACGCAGTATTTT. Protein product: CASSRLSGTTDTQYF. The entire variable domain, with the rest obtained from reference TRBV7-2 and TRBJ2-3, is as follows: GAGVSQSPSNKVTEKGKDVELRCDPISGHTALYWYRQSLGQGLEFLIYFQGNSAPDKSGLPSDRFSAERTGGSVSTLTIQRTQQEDSAVYLCASSRLSGTTDTQYFGPGTRLTVL.

This chain joins TRBV5-6 and TRBJ2-7; 7 nucleotides align to TRBD1. The CDR3 totals 14 residues. V shed 5 bases and J 4 bases; nucleotides not matched to a gene: 9. Germline V CDR1 and CDR2: SGHDT, YYEEEE. This CDR3 reads CASRTPGQSYEQYF. CDR3 nucleotide sequence: TGTGCCAGCAGAACTCCGGGACAGAGTTACGAGCAGTACTTC.

The chain employs TRBV18 and TRBJ2-3, with unresolved D. The ends were cut back, 3 bases at V and 2 bases at J, with 6 bases in the middle. From germline, CDR1 is KGHSH and CDR2 LQKENI. The CDR3 covers 13 residues. In DNA form, the CDR3 reads TGTGCCAGCTCACCCTTTAACACAGATACGCAGTATTTT. Protein: CASSPFNTDTQYF.

This clonotype came up many times. The V call is TRBV29-1, the J call TRBJ1-1; D remains ambiguous. The CDR3 is 13 amino acids. Germline V gene data show CDR1 as SQVTM and CDR2 as ANQGSEA. Trimming removed 6 bases from V and 5 bases from J, with 16 bases in between. CDR3 coding DNA: TGCAGCGTAGGAGGGCAGGAGTGGACTGAAGCTTTCTTT. Translating gives CSVGGQEWTEAFF.

This clonotype was seen only a few times. The chain couples TRBV7-2 to TRBJ1-1; 8 positions agree with TRBD1. CDR1 SGHTA and CDR2 FQGNSA come from the germline V gene. The CDR3 covers 14 residues. Unmatched junction bases numbered 8, after V lost 10 bases and J lost 1 base. The CDR3 region is CATAVDRGNTEAFF. CDR3 nucleotides: TGTGCCACCGCCGTTGACAGGGGGAACACTGAAGCTTTCTTT. Full variable domain (missing parts from reference TRBV7-2 and TRBJ1-1): GAGVSQSPSNKVTEKGKDVELRCDPISGHTALYWYRQSLGQGLEFLIYFQGNSAPDKSGLPSDRFSAERTGGSVSTLTIQRTQQEDSAVYLCATAVDRGNTEAFFGQGTRLTVV.